This section outlines one T cell receptor (beta chain) sequence together with its context. Its antigen is unknown. The entry originates in a study of T cells after posttransplantation cyclophosphamide. Notes on the study in general: TRB clonality was highly associated with recipient CMV seropositivity and reactivation. Later blood repertoires were often dominated by clones from the donor CD8+ memory compartment.

This related bone marrow graft donor gave peripheral blood on the day of marrow donation. Germline V gene lookup returns CDR1 SGHRS and CDR2 YFSETQ. Trimming removed 4 bases from V and 9 bases from J; junction bases left unmatched: 2. CDR3 length equals 14 residues. Profiling relied on immunoSEQ multiplex PCR, and the TCRdb table lists in-frame clones only, not all of them. The sample comprises 12,000 to 15,000 clones, 76% of which are singletons, and roughly 1.2% rests with the top ten. The sample consisted of memory CD4+ T cells sorted from PBMCs. The gene calls are TRBV5-1 and TRBJ2-1, with 15 positions matching TRBD2. This sequence originates from a man aged 45 to 65. CDR3 bases: TGCGCCAGCAGCGGACTAGCGGGAGGGGGTGAGCAGTTCTTC. Encoded protein: CASSGLAGGGEQFF.